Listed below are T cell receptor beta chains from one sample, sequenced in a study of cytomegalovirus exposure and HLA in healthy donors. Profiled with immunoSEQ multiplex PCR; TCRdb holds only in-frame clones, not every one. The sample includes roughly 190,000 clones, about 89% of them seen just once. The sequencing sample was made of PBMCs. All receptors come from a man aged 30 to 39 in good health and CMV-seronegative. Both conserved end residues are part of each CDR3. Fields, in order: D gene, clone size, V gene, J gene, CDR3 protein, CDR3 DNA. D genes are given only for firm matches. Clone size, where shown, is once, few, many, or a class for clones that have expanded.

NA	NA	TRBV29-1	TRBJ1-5	CSVGGSNQPQHF	TGCAGCGTTGGCGGGAGCAATCAGCCCCAGCATTTT
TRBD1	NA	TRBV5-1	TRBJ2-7	CASSHHFLDRLFIMPTYEQYF	TGCGCCAGCAGCCACCACTTCCTGGACAGGTTGTTTATCATGCCGACCTACGAGCAGTACTTC
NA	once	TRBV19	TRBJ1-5	CASSIPETGGKPQHF	TGTGCCAGTAGTATACCCGAAACGGGGGGTAAGCCCCAGCATTTT
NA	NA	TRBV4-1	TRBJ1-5	CASSQEIRAGNQPQHF	TGCGCCAGCAGCCAAGAAATTAGGGCAGGGAATCAGCCCCAGCATTTT
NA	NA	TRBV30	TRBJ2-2	CAWTGDTGELFF	TGTGCCTGGACGGGGGACACCGGGGAGCTGTTTTTT
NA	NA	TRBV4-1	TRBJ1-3	CASSQGLRGNTIYF	TGCGCCAGCAGCCAGGGCCTTCGAGGAAACACCATATATTTT
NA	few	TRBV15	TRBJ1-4	CATSRGQVATNEKLFF	TGTGCCACCAGCAGAGGGCAGGTTGCAACTAATGAAAAACTGTTTTTT
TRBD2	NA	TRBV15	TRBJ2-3	CATSSPGTSGNADTQYF	TGTGCCACCAGCTCTCCCGGGACTAGCGGGAACGCAGATACGCAGTATTTT
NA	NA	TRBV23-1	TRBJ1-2	CASSQSAAVDGYTF	TGCGCCAGCAGTCAATCGGCGGCGGTCGATGGCTACACCTTC
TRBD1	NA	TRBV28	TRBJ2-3	CASSFLQGGTDTQYF	TGTGCCAGCAGTTTCTTGCAGGGGGGCACAGATACGCAGTATTTT
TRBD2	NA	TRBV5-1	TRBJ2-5	CASSLELAGAGETQYF	TGCGCCAGCAGCTTGGAGTTAGCGGGAGCGGGCGAGACCCAGTACTTC
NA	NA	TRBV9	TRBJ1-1	CASSGLGQVTEAFF	TGTGCCAGCAGCGGCCTCGGACAAGTCACTGAAGCTTTCTTT
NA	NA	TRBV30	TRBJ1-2	CAWMEGDGYTF	TGTGCCTGGATGGAGGGAGATGGCTACACCTTC
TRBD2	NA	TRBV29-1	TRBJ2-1	CSVGLAGGSYNEQFF	TGCAGCGTTGGCCTAGCGGGAGGATCTTACAATGAGCAGTTCTTC
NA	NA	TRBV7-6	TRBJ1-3	CASSLWSLRDIYF	TGTGCCAGCAGCTTATGGAGTCTGAGGGACATATATTTT
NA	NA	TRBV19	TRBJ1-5	CASSPGRLYSNQPQHF	TGTGCCAGTAGCCCAGGCCGGCTTTATAGCAATCAGCCCCAGCATTTT
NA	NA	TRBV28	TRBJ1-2	CASSFSSWAQIGYTF	TGTGCCAGCAGTTTTTCAAGCTGGGCGCAGATTGGCTACACCTTC
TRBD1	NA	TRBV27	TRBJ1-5	CASRTRQGLNQPQHF	TGTGCCAGCAGGACCAGACAGGGTCTCAATCAGCCCCAGCATTTT
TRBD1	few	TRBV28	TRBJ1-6	CASSSMGQPNSPLHF	TGTGCCAGCAGTAGTATGGGACAGCCTAATTCACCCCTCCACTTT
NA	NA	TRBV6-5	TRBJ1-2	CASSYSTAHYGYTF	TGTGCCAGCAGTTACTCGACAGCACACTATGGCTACACCTTC
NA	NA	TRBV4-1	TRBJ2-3	CASSQESVAGTDTQYF	TGCGCCAGCAGCCAAGAATCAGTAGCGGGCACAGATACGCAGTATTTT
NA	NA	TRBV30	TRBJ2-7	CAWSVRRSPWEQYF	TGTGCCTGGAGTGTACGGCGGTCCCCCTGGGAGCAGTACTTC
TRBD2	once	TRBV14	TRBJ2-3	CASSQVLAGVTDTQYF	TGTGCCAGCAGCCAAGTACTAGCGGGGGTGACAGATACGCAGTATTTT
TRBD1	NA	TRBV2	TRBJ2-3	CASRTGGITDTQYF	TGTGCCAGCAGGACAGGGGGCATTACAGATACGCAGTATTTT
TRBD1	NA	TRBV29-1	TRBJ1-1	CSVEARGQGHTEAFF	TGCAGCGTTGAAGCTCGAGGACAGGGACACACTGAAGCTTTCTTT
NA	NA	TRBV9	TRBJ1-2	CASSAGIRGYTF	TGTGCCAGCAGCGCAGGGATTCGTGGCTACACCTTC
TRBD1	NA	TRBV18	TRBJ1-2	CASSPEQGADYGYTF	TGTGCCAGCTCACCAGAGCAGGGGGCCGACTATGGCTACACCTTC
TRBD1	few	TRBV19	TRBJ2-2	CASIRDRTNTGELFF	TGTGCCAGTATTCGGGACAGAACGAACACCGGGGAGCTGTTTTTT